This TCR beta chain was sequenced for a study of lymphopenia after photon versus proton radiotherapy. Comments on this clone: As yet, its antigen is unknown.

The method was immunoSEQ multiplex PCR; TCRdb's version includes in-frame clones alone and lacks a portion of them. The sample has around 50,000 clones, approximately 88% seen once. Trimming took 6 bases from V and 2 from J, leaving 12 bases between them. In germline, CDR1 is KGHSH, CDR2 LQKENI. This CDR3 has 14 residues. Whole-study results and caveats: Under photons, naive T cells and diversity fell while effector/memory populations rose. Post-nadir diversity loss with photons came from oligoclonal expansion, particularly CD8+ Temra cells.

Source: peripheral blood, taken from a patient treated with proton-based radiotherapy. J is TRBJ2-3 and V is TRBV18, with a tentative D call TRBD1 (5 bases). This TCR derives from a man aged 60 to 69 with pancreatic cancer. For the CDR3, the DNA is TGTGCCAGCTCCCCAACGACAGTCACAGATACGCAGTATTTT. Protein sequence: CASSPTTVTDTQYF. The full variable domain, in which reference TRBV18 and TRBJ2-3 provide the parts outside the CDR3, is NAGVMQNPRHLVRRRGQEARLRCSPMKGHSHVYWYRQLPEEGLKFMVYLQKENIIDESGMPKERFSAEFPKEGPSILRIQQVVRGDSAAYFCASSPTTVTDTQYFGPGTRLTVL.